Many counts were recorded for the clone carrying this TCR beta chain. Where ophthalmopathy was present, donors had moderate-to-severe activity, CAS ≥3, NOSPECS ≥4 and duration under 3 months. Amplified material comprised TCR beta CDR3 regions derived from RNA transcripts. HTBI primers were used in a first-round RT-PCR, which preceded a second-round multiplex PCR. TCRdb recomputed calls from the multiplex PCR reads with MiXCR, one row per CDR3 protein. The data show 360,000 or so distinct CDR3 sequences, with around 18% seen just once and roughly 1.5% held by the top ten. V was cut by 8 bases and J by 3 bases, with 9 bases left in between. Germline CDR1 KGHDR, CDR2 SFDVKD. The CDR3 is 13 residues long. This specimen comes from a study of Graves' ophthalmopathy and Graves' hyperthyroidism. Study-level information: Researchers obtained peripheral blood at initial diagnosis, before any treatment had begun.

Sequencing was carried out using peripheral blood. The receptor was derived from a woman aged 18-29 years with Graves' ophthalmopathy. This chain joins TRBV24-1 and TRBJ2-2; D is perhaps TRBD1 (5 bases). The CDR3 coding sequence is TGTGCCACCACCAGGGCGGACACCGGGGAGCTGTTTTTT. This sequence encodes CATTRADTGELFF.